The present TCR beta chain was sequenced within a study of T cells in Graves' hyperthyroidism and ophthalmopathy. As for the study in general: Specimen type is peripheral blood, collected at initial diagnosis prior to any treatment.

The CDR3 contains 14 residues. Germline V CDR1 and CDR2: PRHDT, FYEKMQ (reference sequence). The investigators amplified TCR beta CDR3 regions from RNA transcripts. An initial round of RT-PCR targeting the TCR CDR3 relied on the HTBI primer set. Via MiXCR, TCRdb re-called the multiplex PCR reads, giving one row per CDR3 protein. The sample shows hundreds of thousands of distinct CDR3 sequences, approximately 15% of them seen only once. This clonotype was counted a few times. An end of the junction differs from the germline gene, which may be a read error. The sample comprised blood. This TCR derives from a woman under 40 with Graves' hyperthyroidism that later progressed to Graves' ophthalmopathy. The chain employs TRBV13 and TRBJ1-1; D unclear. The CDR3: CASSPRALNTEASF. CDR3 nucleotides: TGTGCCAGCAGCCCCCGGGCCCTCAACACTGAAGCTTCCTTT.